A single TCR beta chain is shown here with its context. Its antigen is still unknown. These data come from a study of identical twins. Trimming took 6 bases from V and 1 from J, leaving 16 bases between them. The CDR3 covers 16 residues. Germline CDR1 SGHTA, CDR2 FQGTGA. Findings and limits, study-wide: Out-of-frame beta sequences exhibited a weaker degree of excess twin sharing. Twin sharing of out-of-frame TCR alpha was underestimated by models in monozygotic pairs. Its conclusions, products of cross-sectional statistical analysis, did not come from following the same donors.

Template switching, a step in the protocol, added a universal primer site, and cDNA carried unique molecular identifiers. MiXCR, applied by TCRdb to the 5' RACE reads, yields one record per CDR3 protein. The sample consists of about 460,000 distinct CDR3 sequences, approximately 15% of them appearing once. These data were likewise used in another study, on yellow fever vaccine responses in identical twins.

This chain links TRBV7-3 with TRBJ2-1, with a weak D call TRBD2 (5 bases). Sample: CD4+ T cells sorted from blood. The source of this sequence is a woman between 18 and 30 years old in good health. Here the CDR3 reads CASSSTRVNSYNEQFF. The CDR3 DNA reads TGTGCCAGCAGTAGTACGAGGGTCAATTCCTACAATGAGCAGTTCTTC.